This T cell receptor (beta chain) was identified during a study of blood T cell repertoires in COVID-19. Overall study: From the United States, Italy and Spain came samples of acute and convalescent COVID-19.

This CDR3 is 14 amino acids long. V shed 4 bases, J shed 5 bases, and the junction held 2 bases outside the gene matches. CDR1 and CDR2 from the germline V gene are LGHDT and YNNKEL (reference sequence). In the study's own analysis: Amplification of reference gene primers was used by the study to estimate nucleated cell counts. TCRdb keeps only in-frame clones here, not all; method: immunoSEQ multiplex PCR. V, J and clone size reflect that table, while D and trimming were determined from the DNA. The table lists 110,000 or so clones, less than 85% of them singletons. The rearrangement links TRBV3-1 (or the pseudogene TRBV3-2) to TRBJ1-6; 7 bases are a match to TRBD1. The sequence was obtained from a woman in her fifties or sixties with acute or convalescent COVID-19. Sequences were obtained from peripheral blood. CDR3 DNA sequence: TGTGCCAGCAGCCCGGGACAGAATAATTCACCCCTCCACTTT. Protein product: CASSPGQNNSPLHF.